These 27 T cell receptor beta chains share one sample of origin, sequenced in a study of tumor-infiltrating lymphocytes in oesophageal squamous cell carcinoma. TCRdb used MiXCR to reprocess the PCR reads, holding one entry per CDR3 protein. The profile covers 15,000 to 25,000 distinct CDR3 sequences, with more than 40% appearing a single time and 10% to 13% taken by the ten largest. The sequenced sample was normal esophageal tissue next to the tumor. Every receptor here comes from a male donor with esophageal squamous cell carcinoma.

The chain carries TRBV18 and TRBJ2-2; 7 bases are a match to TRBD1. The CDR3 is 17 amino acids. The J segment lost 7 bases and the V segment lost 2 bases, leaving 13 bases of the junction unmatched. Germline CDR1 is KGHSH and CDR2 is LQKENI. The CDR3, as DNA: TGTGCCAGCTCACCAAGCTGGTCGCAGGGGGTCGACGGGGAGCTGTTTTTT. Translating it yields CASSPSWSQGVDGELFF.

The V and J genes are TRBV20-1 and TRBJ2-7, with 8 bases aligning to TRBD2. Germline V lookup: CDR1 DFQATT, CDR2 SNEGSKA (reference sequence). CDR3 length: 13 residues. V gave up 7 bases and J gave up 5 bases; unmatched junction bases: 10. CDR3 amino acids: CSVPGLVTHEQYF. The DNA for the CDR3 is TGCAGTGTCCCGGGACTAGTGACCCACGAGCAGTACTTC.

This clonotype rates as medium-sized. The chain carries TRBV7-2 and TRBJ2-3; TRBD2 might be the D (6 bases). V lost 5 bases and J lost 3, with 12 bases in between. CDR3 size: 14 residues. Germline V CDR1 and CDR2: SGHTA, FQGNSA. The CDR3 region is CASSERERTDTQYF. DNA of the CDR3: TGTGCCAGCAGCGAACGGGAGCGGACAGATACGCAGTATTTT.

This clonotype appeared many times. This chain uses TRBV5-4 with TRBJ1-2, with 12 bases lining up with TRBD1. V dropped 1 base and J dropped 7; count of bases not matched to a gene: 5. CDR1 SGHNT and CDR2 YYREEE come from the germline V gene (reference sequence). This CDR3 has 15 residues. CDR3 sequence: CASSLPGQGAFGYTF. In DNA, the CDR3 is TGTGCCAGCAGCTTGCCGGGACAGGGGGCGTTTGGCTACACCTTC.

This clonotype was seen many times. The chain carries TRBV11-3 and TRBJ2-3, with unresolved D. Looked up from germline, CDR1 is SGHNT and CDR2 is YENEEA. The ends were cut back, 3 bases at V and 0 bases at J, with 7 bases in the middle. The CDR3 contains 14 residues. The CDR3 region is CASSFKASTDTQYF. Written as DNA, the CDR3 is TGTGCCAGCAGCTTCAAGGCTAGCACAGATACGCAGTATTTT.

CDR3 nucleotide sequence: TGTGCCAGCAGCCCAAGAGGGGTTAGCACAGATACGCAGTATTTT. This translates into CASSPRGVSTDTQYF. V usage is TRBV7-9 and J usage is TRBJ2-3; D possibly uses TRBD1 or TRBD2 (5 bases each). Germline values: CDR1 SEHNR, CDR2 FQNEAQ (reference sequence). This CDR3 region has 15 residues. The ends were cut back, 5 bases at V and 0 bases at J, with 12 bases in the middle.

This clonotype was observed once. This chain connects TRBV5-1 to TRBJ2-1, with TRBD2 as a possible D gene (5 bases). The J call may be mistaken, given a closer DNA end match to TRBJ2-3. The CDR3 totals 18 residues. The germline V gene encodes CDR1 SGHRS and CDR2 YFSETQ. The CDR3: CASSAPLGRSGRYNEQYF. In nucleotides, the CDR3 is TGCGCCAGCAGCGCGCCACTAGGTCGGAGCGGAAGGTACAATGAGCAGTATTTT.

About this clonotype itself: The conserved phenylalanine or tryptophan normally closing the CDR3 is absent here, so this likely arose from a read error. The limits of the CDR3 on the DNA are not certain, so only TCRdb's listed CDR3 is given. This sequence joins TRBV12-5 and TRBJ2-2; the DNA was not compared with TRBD1, the D call given in the table. CDR1 and CDR2 (germline): LGHNT, FRNRAP. The CDR3 spans 10 amino acids, including both terminal residues. The CDR3: CASGDYMKGQ.

In this sample, this clonotype is medium-sized. The gene calls are TRBV7-2 and TRBJ2-1; D gene ambiguous. This CDR3 has 15 amino acids. Germline V gives CDR1 SGHTA, CDR2 FQGNSA. Trimming took off 1 base at V and 4 bases at J, with 11 bases between the two ends. The CDR3 protein is CASSLGGYAYNEQFF. In nucleotides, the CDR3 is TGTGCCAGCAGCTTAGGCGGCTACGCATACAATGAGCAGTTCTTC.

This clonotype has only a few counts. The chain recombines TRBV12-3 or TRBV12-4 with TRBJ2-1, with D maybe TRBD1 (5 bases). The CDR3 spans 13 residues. V lost 3 bases and J lost 4, with 7 bases in between. The CDR3 protein is CASSLGPYNEQFF. The CDR3 DNA is TGTGCCAGCAGTTTGGGGCCATACAATGAGCAGTTCTTC.

This clonotype showed up many times. V gene TRBV27 combines with J gene TRBJ1-2; possible D gene TRBD1, 5 bases. The germline CDR1 and CDR2 sequences are MNHEY and SMNVEV (reference sequence). This CDR3 has 14 residues. The ends were cut back, 5 bases at V and 5 bases at J, with 15 bases in the middle. The CDR3 nucleotides read TGTGCCAGCAGTCCCTTGGGGGGGAATTATGGCTACACCTTC. It specifies CASSPLGGNYGYTF.

There are a few counts of this clonotype. The chain combines TRBV7-6 with TRBJ2-3; 9 bases agree with TRBD2. Germline CDR1 and CDR2: SGHVS and FNYEAQ. The CDR3 extends over 16 amino acids. V gave up 3 bases and J gave up 2 bases; unmatched junction bases: 6. Here the CDR3 reads CASSLGSGRVTDTQYF. The CDR3 coding sequence is TGTGCCAGCAGCTTGGGTAGCGGGAGAGTCACAGATACGCAGTATTTT.

This clonotype was observed at least ten times. This chain links TRBV6-6 with TRBJ2-5; TRBD2 aligns across 9 bases. V shed 0 bases, J shed 11 bases, and the junction held 10 bases outside the gene matches. Germline V gene data show CDR1 as MNHNY and CDR2 as SVGAGI (reference sequence). The CDR3 has 15 amino acids. As DNA, the CDR3 is TGTGCCAGCAGTTACTCGACTAGCGGTCATGGGGAGCAGTACTTC. Its protein product is CASSYSTSGHGEQYF.

This clonotype was recorded at least ten times. V usage is TRBV7-2 and J usage is TRBJ2-3; 9 nucleotides agree with TRBD2. The ends lost 5 bases at V and 4 bases at J; junction bases unmatched: 7. This CDR3 is 15 amino acids long. Germline V gene sequence: CDR1 SGHTA, CDR2 FQGNSA. CDR3 sequence reads: CASSGQAGGADTQYF. The CDR3 nucleotides read TGTGCCAGCAGCGGACAAGCGGGAGGAGCAGATACGCAGTATTTT.

The chain uses TRBV7-6 and TRBJ2-5; D possibly uses TRBD1 or TRBD2 (5 bases each). The J call is uncertain, as TRBJ2-7 better fits the DNA end. The CDR3 consists of 14 residues. Per germline, CDR1 SGHVS and CDR2 FNYEAQ. The CDR3 loop is CASSLSGTGYEQYF. For the CDR3, the DNA is TGTGCCAGCAGCTTATCTGGGACCGGATACGAGCAGTACTTC.

The chain combines TRBV28 with TRBJ1-1; no firm D call. Germline V gene lookup returns CDR1 MDHEN and CDR2 SYDVKM. V gave up 6 bases and J gave up 4 bases, with 12 bases separating them. This CDR3 spans 13 amino acids. This CDR3 reads CASREPPRTEAFF. In DNA, the CDR3 is TGTGCCAGCAGGGAACCCCCTCGCACTGAAGCTTTCTTT.

This clonotype was observed a few times. The genes are TRBV10-3 and TRBJ1-5; 11 bases fit TRBD1. In germline, CDR1 is ENHRY, CDR2 SYGVKD. V lost 8 bases, J lost 6 bases, and 6 bases stayed unmatched. This CDR3 is 14 amino acids long. The CDR3 DNA is TGTGCCATCGGGGGACAGGGGGGCGCTCAGCCCCAGCATTTT. This encodes CAIGGQGGAQPQHF.

CDR3 amino acids: CASKGLIYEQYF. The CDR3 bases are TGTGCCAGCAAAGGACTCATCTACGAGCAGTACTTC. This chain joins TRBV12-3 or TRBV12-4 and TRBJ2-4; possible D gene TRBD2, 5 bases. The DNA end favors TRBJ2-7, so the J call may be wrong. This CDR3 is 12 amino acids long.

In its sample, this clonotype was seen a few times. The chain joins TRBV2 to TRBJ2-2; 7 nucleotides line up with TRBD1. J was trimmed by 5 bases and V by 4 bases; bases with no gene match: 7. There are 15 residues in the CDR3. Germline CDR1 reads SNHLY; CDR2 reads FYNNEI. The CDR3 DNA reads TGTGCCAGCAGTGCAAGACAGGGCGGGACCGGGGAGCTGTTTTTT. Its protein is CASSARQGGTGELFF.

The chain links TRBV6-1 to TRBJ2-7; 9 nucleotides agree with TRBD2. This CDR3 spans 15 amino acids. V lost 0 bases, J lost 1 base, and 1 base stayed unmatched. Germline V gene sequence: CDR1 MNHNS, CDR2 SASEGT. The DNA for the CDR3 is TGTGCCAGCAGTGAAGCACTAGCGGGTTCCTACGAGCAGTACTTC. Its protein product is CASSEALAGSYEQYF.

This clonotype was recorded at least ten times. The V call is TRBV4-1, the J call TRBJ2-5; D remains ambiguous. Trimming cost V 4 bases and J 5 bases, with 14 bases left between them. CDR1 and CDR2 from the germline V gene are MGHRA and YSYEKL. The CDR3 sequence is 14 residues long. CDR3 in DNA: TGCGCCAGCAGCCGGAGCCTTTCTGGGGAGACCCAGTACTTC. Amino acids: CASSRSLSGETQYF.

This clonotype was detected only a few times. No conserved phenylalanine or tryptophan ends this CDR3, so it is likely a read error. Because the CDR3's place on the DNA is in doubt, the DNA is left out and the CDR3 is given as listed by TCRdb. The chain is built from TRBV6-1 and TRBJ2-2. The CDR3 spans 8 amino acids, including both terminal residues. Germline V lookup: CDR1 MNHNS, CDR2 SASEGT. The chain's CDR3 is CASSRDNL.

The chain combines TRBV27 with TRBJ2-2, with D maybe TRBD1 (6 bases). V shed 6 bases and J shed 2 bases, with 13 bases lying between them. CDR3 size: 15 residues. CDR1 and CDR2 (germline): MNHEY, SMNVEV (reference sequence). CDR3 sequence: CASSRSDRNTGELFF. Written as DNA, the CDR3 is TGTGCCAGCAGCAGATCGGACAGAAACACCGGGGAGCTGTTTTTT.

J is TRBJ2-5 and V is TRBV11-1; 11 bases are a match to TRBD2. The V segment lost 5 bases and the J segment 1 base; nucleotides outside the gene matches: 3. This CDR3 has 15 residues. Looked up from germline, CDR1 is SGHAT and CDR2 is FQDESV (reference sequence). The chain's CDR3 is CASSKGLAGQETQYF. CDR3 bases: TGTGCCAGCAGCAAAGGACTAGCGGGCCAAGAGACCCAGTACTTC.

The V gene is TRBV7-4, the J gene TRBJ2-3; 12 bases are a match to TRBD2. Germline CDR1 SGHVT, CDR2 SQSDAQ. The V gene end was trimmed by 5 bases and the J gene end by 7 bases; junction bases not matched to a gene: 7. The CDR3 sequence is 15 residues long. DNA of the CDR3: TGTGCCAGCAGCCCCGAGACTAGCGGGAGTTATACGCAGTATTTT. It yields the protein CASSPETSGSYTQYF.

This clonotype appeared a few times. The chain couples TRBV7-8 to TRBJ1-2; D perhaps matches TRBD1 (5 bases). CDR1 is SGHVS, CDR2 FQNEAQ, per germline. This CDR3 is 14 amino acids long. V lost 4 bases, J lost 3 bases, and 12 bases lay in between. The CDR3 reads CASSSGRADYGYTF. As DNA, the CDR3 is TGTGCCAGCAGCTCGGGACGGGCGGACTATGGCTACACCTTC. Together with reference TRBV7-8 and TRBJ1-2, the CDR3 gives the full variable domain: GAGVSQSPRYKVAKRGQDVALRCDPISGHVSLFWYQQALGQGPEFLTYFQNEAQLDKSGLPSDRFFAERPEGSVSTLKIQRTQQEDSAVYLCASSSGRADYGYTFGSGTRLTVV.

This clonotype appeared a few times. V gene TRBV7-6 combines with J gene TRBJ2-7, with a possible D match to TRBD2 (5 bases). Germline CDR1 is SGHVS and CDR2 is FNYEAQ. Trimming removed 1 base at V and 3 bases at J, with 13 bases between. The CDR3 totals 15 residues. CDR3 nucleotides: TGTGCCAGCAGCTTAGGTTATGGGAGAAACTACGAGCAGTACTTC. Its translation is CASSLGYGRNYEQYF. The entire variable domain, with the rest obtained from reference TRBV7-6 and TRBJ2-7, is as follows: GAGVSQSPRYKVTKRGQDVALRCDPISGHVSLYWYRQALGQGPEFLTYFNYEAQQDKSGLPNDRFSAERPEGSISTLTIQRTEQRDSAMYRCASSLGYGRNYEQYFGPGTRLTVT.